What follows are 11 T cell receptor beta chains derived from one specimen sequenced in a study of blood T cell repertoires in COVID-19. TCRdb's table, derived via immunoSEQ multiplex PCR, lists solely in-frame clones and lacks some. The sample includes approximately 360,000 clones, 89% seen only once; the top ten take 1.2%. The sequenced sample was peripheral blood. These receptors were collected from a man aged 40-49 years with acute or convalescent COVID-19.

This chain connects TRBV11-2 to TRBJ1-1; 7 bases align to TRBD1. The germline gives CDR1 SGHAT, CDR2 FQNNGV. J was trimmed by 11 bases and V by 3 bases; bases with no gene match: 6. The CDR3 sequence is 12 residues long. CDR3 sequence reads: CASSFIDREAFF. Here the CDR3 DNA reads TGTGCCAGCAGCTTTATAGACAGGGAGGCTTTCTTT.

This sequence joins TRBV12-3 or TRBV12-4 and TRBJ1-1; the D gene is possibly TRBD1 (5 bases). Between the trimmed V and J ends, which lost 6 bases and 4 bases, there was a span of 9 bases. This CDR3 has 12 residues. In DNA, the CDR3 is TGTGCCAGCAGAGTGGGGGGCACTGAAGCTTTCTTT. Protein: CASRVGGTEAFF.

The chain combines TRBV5-1 with TRBJ1-2, with D perhaps matching TRBD1 (6 bases). With 3 bases removed from V and 3 bases from J, the gap between germline ends came to 9 bases. From germline, CDR1 is SGHRS and CDR2 YFSETQ. The CDR3 consists of 13 residues. The CDR3 bases are TGCGCCAGCAGCTCAGGGGCGGACTATGGCTACACCTTC. As protein: CASSSGADYGYTF.

The genes are TRBV3-1 (or the pseudogene TRBV3-2) and TRBJ2-2, with TRBD1 matching 10 bases. CDR1 and CDR2 (germline): LGHDT, YNNKEL (reference sequence). There are 15 residues in the CDR3. The junction had 4 bases not matched to a gene; V was cut back by 4 bases and J by 5 bases. The CDR3 DNA is TGTGCCAGCAGCCCTCCGGGACAGGGGACCGGGGAGCTGTTTTTT. It codes for CASSPPGQGTGELFF.

The rearrangement uses TRBV5-4 and TRBJ1-2; D is undetermined. The germline V gene has CDR1 SGHNT and CDR2 YYREEE (reference sequence). The V and J ends lost 0 bases and 6 bases respectively, with 12 bases between them. This CDR3 is built from 14 residues. The CDR3 is CASSLAAGWDGYTF. CDR3 DNA sequence: TGTGCCAGCAGCTTGGCGGCAGGTTGGGATGGCTACACCTTC.

The CDR3 loop is CASSYTGGASSGNTIYF. CDR3 DNA sequence: TGTGCCAGCAGCTACACGGGCGGGGCGTCCTCTGGAAACACCATATATTTT. The V call is TRBV28, the J call TRBJ1-3, with TRBD1 as a possible D gene (5 bases). V lost 6 bases to trimming and J lost 0 bases, with 18 bases between them. CDR3 size: 17 residues. Germline V gives CDR1 MDHEN, CDR2 SYDVKM.

The chain carries TRBV6-2 or TRBV6-3 and TRBJ1-4; TRBD1 agrees at 7 bases. The CDR3 runs to 15 residues. V shed 4 bases, J shed 7 bases, and the junction held 9 bases outside the gene matches. The V gene's germline CDR1 is MNHEY and CDR2 SVGEGT. CDR3 DNA: TGTGCCAGCAGTTCGTCGAAAGGGGGCCGTGAAAAACTGTTTTTT. Residues: CASSSSKGGREKLFF.

This clone was observed a single time. The rearrangement joins TRBV9 to TRBJ1-4; D gene ambiguous. The CDR3 length is 15 residues. The germline CDR1 and CDR2 sequences are SGDLS and YYNGEE. V lost 0 bases, J lost 5 bases, and 11 bases lay in between. CDR3 sequence: CASSVGPRLNEKLFF. The CDR3 DNA follows: TGTGCCAGCAGCGTAGGGCCCAGACTGAATGAAAAACTGTTTTTT.

The J gene is TRBJ2-7, the V gene TRBV5-1; 7 bases fit TRBD1. With 4 bases clipped from V and 4 bases from J, the junction kept 11 bases outside the gene matches. CDR3 size: 15 residues. Looked up from germline, CDR1 is SGHRS and CDR2 is YFSETQ. The DNA of the CDR3 is TGCGCCAGCAGCACCTACGGGACAGAAGGATACGAGCAGTACTTC. It specifies CASSTYGTEGYEQYF.

The chain couples TRBV9 to TRBJ2-2, with 9 bases matching TRBD1. The CDR3 length is 16 residues. The J segment lost 5 bases and the V segment lost 0 bases, leaving 5 bases of the junction unmatched. Germline V CDR1 and CDR2: SGDLS, YYNGEE. DNA for the CDR3: TGTGCCAGCAGCGTAGAGTGGGGACAGGGAACCGGGGAGCTGTTTTTT. Its translation: CASSVEWGQGTGELFF.

CDR3 region: CASIEPATNEKLFF. In DNA, the CDR3 is TGTGCCAGCATAGAACCTGCAACTAATGAAAAACTGTTTTTT. V usage is TRBV6-7 and J usage is TRBJ1-4; D gene uncertain. TRBV6-7 is identified as an open reading frame with a role that is uncertain. The CDR3 has 14 amino acids. V shed 7 bases and J shed 0 bases, with 9 bases lying between them.